This TCR beta chain emerged from a study of cytomegalovirus exposure and HLA in healthy donors. The CDR3 sequence is 14 residues long. Germline V gives CDR1 SEHNR, CDR2 FQNEAQ (reference sequence). Losses at the gene ends were 7 bases for V and 3 bases for J; bases not matched to a gene: 9. With regard to this clone: Its antigen is not identified.

Study-wide findings and caveats: The study recorded around 160 TCR beta chains that were cytomegalovirus-associated. A few of the chains that were CMV-associated were confirmed in vitro to be specific for CMV antigens. Per published accounts, TCR beta sequences correctly predicted the HLA-A and HLA-B alleles of most subjects.

PCR was performed using 60 Vbeta and 13 Jbeta primers. As processed by the authors: A later analysis counted 65 million to 95 million unique TCR beta chains, around 12 million shared. This table comes from immunoSEQ multiplex PCR, and its TCRdb copy is limited to in-frame clones, with some not included. V, J and clone size are taken as reported in that table, and D and trimming were inferred from the DNA itself. The sample includes roughly 90,000 clones, approximately 74% of them seen just once. This receptor was taken from a man aged 25 to 40 in good health and CMV-seropositive. Sequencing was carried out using PBMCs. This chain joins TRBV7-9 and TRBJ2-7; 7 bases line up with TRBD1. CDR3 loop: CASTDPGTVYEQYF. DNA for the CDR3: TGTGCCAGCACCGACCCCGGGACAGTCTACGAGCAGTACTTC.